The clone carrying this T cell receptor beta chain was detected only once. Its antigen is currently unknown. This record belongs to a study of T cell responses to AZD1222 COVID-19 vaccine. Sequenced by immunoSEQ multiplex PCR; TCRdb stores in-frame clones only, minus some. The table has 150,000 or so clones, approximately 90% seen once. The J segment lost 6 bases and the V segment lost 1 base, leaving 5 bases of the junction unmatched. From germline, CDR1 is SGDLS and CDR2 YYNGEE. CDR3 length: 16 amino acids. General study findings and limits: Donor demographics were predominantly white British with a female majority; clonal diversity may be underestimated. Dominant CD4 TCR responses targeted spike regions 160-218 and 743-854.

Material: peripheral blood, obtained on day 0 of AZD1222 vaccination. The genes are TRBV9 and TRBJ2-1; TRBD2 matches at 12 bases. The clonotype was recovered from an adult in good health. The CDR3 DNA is TGTGCCAGCAGCGTAACTAGCGGGGGGCCAATCAATGAGCAGTTCTTC. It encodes CASSVTSGGPINEQFF.